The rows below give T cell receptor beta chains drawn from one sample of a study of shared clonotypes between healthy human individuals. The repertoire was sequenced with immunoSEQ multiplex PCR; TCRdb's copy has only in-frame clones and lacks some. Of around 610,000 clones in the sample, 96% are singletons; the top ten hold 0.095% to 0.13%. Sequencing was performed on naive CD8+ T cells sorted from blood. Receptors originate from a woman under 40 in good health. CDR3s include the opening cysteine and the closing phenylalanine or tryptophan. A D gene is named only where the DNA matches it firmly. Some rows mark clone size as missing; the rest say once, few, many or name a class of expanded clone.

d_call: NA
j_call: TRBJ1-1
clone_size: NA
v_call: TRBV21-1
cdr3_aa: CASSNLMNTEAFF
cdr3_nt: TGTGCCAGCAGCAATCTCATGAACACTGAAGCTTTCTTT

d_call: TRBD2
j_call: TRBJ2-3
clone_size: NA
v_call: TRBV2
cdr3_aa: CASKVASGNTDTQYF
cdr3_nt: TGTGCCAGCAAGGTGGCTAGCGGGAACACAGATACGCAGTATTTT

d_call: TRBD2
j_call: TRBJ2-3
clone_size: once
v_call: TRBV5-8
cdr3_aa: CASSSYLTSSTDTQYF
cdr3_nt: TGTGCCAGCAGCTCCTACTTGACTAGCAGCACAGATACGCAGTATTTT

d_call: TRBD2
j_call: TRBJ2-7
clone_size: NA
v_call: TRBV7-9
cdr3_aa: CASGTSVHEQYF
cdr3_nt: TGTGCCAGTGGGACTAGCGTGCACGAGCAGTACTTC

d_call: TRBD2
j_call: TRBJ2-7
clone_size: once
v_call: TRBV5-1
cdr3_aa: CASSRAGAAPNYEQYF
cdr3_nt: TGCGCCAGCAGTCGAGCGGGAGCTGCCCCTAACTACGAGCAGTACTTC

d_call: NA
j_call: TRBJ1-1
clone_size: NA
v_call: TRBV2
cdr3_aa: CASSERAGRNLVNTEAFF
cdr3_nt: TGTGCCAGCAGTGAACGCGCAGGGAGGAATTTGGTGAACACTGAAGCTTTCTTT

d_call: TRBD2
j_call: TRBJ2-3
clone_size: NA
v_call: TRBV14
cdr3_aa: CASSLTSGGTDTQYF
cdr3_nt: TGTGCCAGCAGCCTCACTAGCGGAGGCACAGATACGCAGTATTTT

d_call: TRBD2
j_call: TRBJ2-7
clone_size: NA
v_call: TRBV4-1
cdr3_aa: CASSQRLAGAEQYF
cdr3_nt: TGCGCCAGCAGCCAACGTCTAGCGGGAGCCGAGCAGTACTTC

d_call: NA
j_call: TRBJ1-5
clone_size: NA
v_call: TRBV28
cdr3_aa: CASSLTISNQPQHF
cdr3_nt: TGTGCCAGCAGTCTAACGATCAGCAATCAGCCCCAGCATTTT

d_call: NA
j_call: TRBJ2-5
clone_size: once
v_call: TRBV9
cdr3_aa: CASSEPVGKTQYF
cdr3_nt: TGTGCCAGCAGCGAACCGGTAGGGAAGACCCAGTACTTC

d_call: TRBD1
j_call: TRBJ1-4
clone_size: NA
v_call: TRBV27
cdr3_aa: CASSPTSTGIGPNEKLFF
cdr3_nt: TGTGCCAGCAGTCCTACATCGACAGGGATCGGGCCTAATGAAAAACTGTTTTTT

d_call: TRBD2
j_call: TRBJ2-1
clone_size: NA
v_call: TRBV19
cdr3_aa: CASSGASGVPGGFF
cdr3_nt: TGTGCCAGTAGTGGGGCTAGCGGAGTCCCTGGGGGGTTCTTC

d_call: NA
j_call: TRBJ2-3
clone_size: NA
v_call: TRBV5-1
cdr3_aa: CASSLAERGTQYF
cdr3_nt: TGCGCCAGCAGCTTGGCCGAGAGAGGAACGCAGTATTTT

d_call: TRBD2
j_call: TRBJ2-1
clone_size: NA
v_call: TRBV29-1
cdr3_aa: CSVEMGSGGHNEQFF
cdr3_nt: TGCAGCGTTGAAATGGGTAGCGGGGGACACAATGAGCAGTTCTTC

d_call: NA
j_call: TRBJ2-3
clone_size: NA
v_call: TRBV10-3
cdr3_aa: CAISDELRRDTQYF
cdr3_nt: TGTGCCATCAGTGACGAACTAAGACGAGATACGCAGTATTTT

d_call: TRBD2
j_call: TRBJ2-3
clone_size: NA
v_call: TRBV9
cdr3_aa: CASSVPTGTSGTMTDTQYF
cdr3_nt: TGTGCCAGCAGCGTCCCCACCGGGACTAGCGGGACTATGACAGATACGCAGTATTTT

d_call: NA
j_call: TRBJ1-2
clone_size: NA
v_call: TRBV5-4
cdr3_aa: CASSSPEGFGYGYTF
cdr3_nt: TGTGCCAGCAGCTCCCCTGAAGGGTTCGGCTATGGCTACACCTTC

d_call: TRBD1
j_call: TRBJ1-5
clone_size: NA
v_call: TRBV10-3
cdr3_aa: CAISGTGGQPQHF
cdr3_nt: TGTGCCATCAGTGGGACAGGGGGTCAGCCCCAGCATTTT

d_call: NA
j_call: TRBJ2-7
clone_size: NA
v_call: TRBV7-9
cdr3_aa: CASSLVAYEQYF
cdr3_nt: TGTGCCAGCAGCTTGGTAGCATACGAGCAGTACTTC

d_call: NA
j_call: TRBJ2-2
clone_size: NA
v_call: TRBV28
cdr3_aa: CASSPLPNTGELFF
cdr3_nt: TGTGCCAGCAGTCCCCTCCCAAACACCGGGGAGCTGTTTTTT

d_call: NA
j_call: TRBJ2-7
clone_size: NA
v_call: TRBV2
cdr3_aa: CASSDGLLQYF
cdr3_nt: TGTGCCAGCAGTGATGGACTGCTGCAGTACTTC

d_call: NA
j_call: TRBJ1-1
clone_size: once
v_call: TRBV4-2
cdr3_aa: CASSQLDGTEMNTEAFF
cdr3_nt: TGTGCCAGCAGCCAGCTAGACGGGACGGAGATGAACACTGAAGCTTTCTTT

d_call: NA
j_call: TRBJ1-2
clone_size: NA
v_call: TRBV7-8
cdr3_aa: CASSGSPSIDGYTF
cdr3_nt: TGTGCCAGCAGCGGAAGTCCCTCAATCGATGGCTACACCTTC

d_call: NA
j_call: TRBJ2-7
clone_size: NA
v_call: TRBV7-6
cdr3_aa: CASSLEWGSSYEQYF
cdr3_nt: TGTGCCAGCAGCTTAGAGTGGGGGAGCTCCTACGAGCAGTACTTC

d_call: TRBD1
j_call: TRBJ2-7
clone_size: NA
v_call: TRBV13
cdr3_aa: CASSLGGFGTGYYEQYF
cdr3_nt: TGTGCCAGCAGCTTAGGGGGGTTTGGGACAGGGTATTACGAGCAGTACTTC

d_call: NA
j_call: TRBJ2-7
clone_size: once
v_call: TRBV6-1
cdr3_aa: CASSEEAALYEQYF
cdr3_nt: TGTGCCAGCAGTGAAGAAGCAGCACTCTACGAGCAGTACTTC

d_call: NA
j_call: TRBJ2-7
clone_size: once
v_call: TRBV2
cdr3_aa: CASKGAGEQYF
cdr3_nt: TGTGCCAGCAAGGGAGCAGGGGAGCAGTACTTC

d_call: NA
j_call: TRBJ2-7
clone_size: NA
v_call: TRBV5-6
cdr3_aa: CASSLYPEAYEQYF
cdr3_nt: TGTGCCAGCAGCTTATATCCGGAGGCCTACGAGCAGTACTTC

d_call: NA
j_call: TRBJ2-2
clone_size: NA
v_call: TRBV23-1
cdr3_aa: CASSQSVDPAQDAGELFF
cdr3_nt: TGCGCCAGCAGTCAATCGGTCGATCCTGCTCAGGACGCCGGGGAGCTGTTTTTT

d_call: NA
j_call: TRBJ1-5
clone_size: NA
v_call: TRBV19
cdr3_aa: CASSNTVGSNQPQHF
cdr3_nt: TGTGCCAGTAGTAACACGGTAGGGAGCAATCAGCCCCAGCATTTT

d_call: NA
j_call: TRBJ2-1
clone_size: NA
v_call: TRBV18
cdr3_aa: CASSPPFRTTYNEQFF
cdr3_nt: TGTGCCAGCTCACCCCCTTTTCGGACGACCTACAATGAGCAGTTCTTC

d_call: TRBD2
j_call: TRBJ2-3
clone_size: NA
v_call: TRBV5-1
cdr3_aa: CASSPEASGSTDTQYF
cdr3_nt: TGCGCCAGCAGCCCGGAGGCTAGCGGGTCCACAGATACGCAGTATTTT

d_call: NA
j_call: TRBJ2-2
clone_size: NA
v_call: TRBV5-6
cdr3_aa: CASSLSGLQELFF
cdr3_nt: TGTGCCAGCAGCTTGTCTGGGTTACAGGAGCTGTTTTTT